A single sample gave rise to the 26 T cell receptor beta chains below, sequenced in a study of T cell responses to AZD1222 COVID-19 vaccine. Profiled with immunoSEQ multiplex PCR; TCRdb holds only in-frame clones, not every one. The sample carries about 89,000 clones, around 90% recorded once. Sample: peripheral blood, taken 28 days after the second AZD1222 dose. Source of these receptors: an adult who received the AZD1222 COVID-19 vaccine.

This clone was recorded only once. This rearrangement joins TRBV5-8 to TRBJ2-4; D perhaps matches TRBD2 (5 bases). Germline CDR1 is SGHTS and CDR2 is YDEGEE. The CDR3 extends over 20 amino acids. Trimming removed 0 bases from V and 0 bases from J, with 22 bases in between. For the CDR3, the DNA is TGTGCCAGCAGCTTGGGGGTGGCTTCTGGACTCAGGCTAGCCAAAAACATTCAGTACTTC. Its translation is CASSLGVASGLRLAKNIQYF.

This chain uses TRBV5-1 with TRBJ1-6, with a possible D match to TRBD1 (6 bases). This CDR3 has 15 residues. CDR1 and CDR2 from the germline V gene are SGHRS and YFSETQ. V was shortened by 1 base and J by 7 bases, with 12 bases between the two germline ends. The CDR3 DNA reads as TGCGCCAGCAGCTTGAGGCCAGGGGAAAATTCACCCCTCCACTTT. This sequence encodes CASSLRPGENSPLHF.

The chain recombines TRBV15 with TRBJ1-5, with 7 bases lining up with TRBD1. This CDR3 comprises 17 residues. The junction had 7 bases not matched to a gene; V was cut back by 2 bases and J by 0 bases. Per germline, CDR1 LNHNV and CDR2 YYDKDF (reference sequence). Here the CDR3 reads CATSRNAGTASNQPQHF. CDR3 in DNA: TGTGCCACCAGCAGAAACGCCGGGACAGCTAGCAATCAGCCCCAGCATTTT.

This clone was seen once. This sequence joins TRBV5-1 and TRBJ2-3, with 12 nucleotides matching TRBD2. With V trimmed by 4 bases and J by 2 bases, 2 bases remained unmatched. The CDR3 is 15 amino acids. Germline lookup yields CDR1 SGHRS and CDR2 YFSETQ. The CDR3 spells CASSTSGGSTDTQYF. The CDR3 coding sequence is TGCGCCAGCAGCACTAGCGGGGGGTCCACAGATACGCAGTATTTT.

CDR3 coding DNA: TGTGCCAGCAGCTTGAGGACGGACCGGGAGACCCAGTACTTC. The encoded protein is CASSLRTDRETQYF. The rearrangement joins TRBV5-6 to TRBJ2-5; D uncertain. Trimming took off 1 base at V and 5 bases at J, with 12 bases between the two ends. Germline V gene sequence: CDR1 SGHDT, CDR2 YYEEEE. The CDR3 is made up of 14 amino acids.

The J gene is TRBJ2-6, the V gene TRBV11-2; D uncertain. The V gene's germline CDR1 is SGHAT and CDR2 FQNNGV. This CDR3 has 15 amino acids. V lost 1 base, J lost 3 bases, and 7 bases lay in between. The CDR3 loop is CASSLARGGANVLTF. CDR3 sequence (DNA): TGTGCCAGCAGCTTAGCGCGAGGTGGGGCCAACGTCCTGACTTTC.

The genes are TRBV9 and TRBJ2-5; weak D call: TRBD2 (6 bases). V was trimmed by 3 bases and J by 5 bases, leaving 11 bases between them. The germline CDR1 and CDR2 sequences are SGDLS and YYNGEE. This CDR3 contains 13 residues. CDR3 in DNA: TGTGCCAGCAGCGCGACTAGTCGGGAGACCCAGTACTTC. Its translation is CASSATSRETQYF.

The chain combines TRBV27 with TRBJ1-1; no clear D gene. Looked up from germline, CDR1 is MNHEY and CDR2 is SMNVEV (reference sequence). There are 14 residues in the CDR3. The germline V and J ends were trimmed by 5 bases and 1 base, with 11 bases remaining between them. CDR3 amino acids: CASSVWGTNTEAFF. DNA for the CDR3: TGTGCCAGCAGTGTTTGGGGTACGAACACTGAAGCTTTCTTT.

V is TRBV4-1 and J is TRBJ2-7; D is undetermined. The CDR3 is 15 residues long. V lost 1 base and J lost 1, with 11 bases in between. Germline assignment: CDR1 MGHRA and CDR2 YSYEKL. This chain's CDR3 is CASSQVVGTSYEQYF. CDR3 in DNA: TGCGCCAGCAGCCAAGTGGTGGGAACGTCCTACGAGCAGTACTTC.

The chain joins TRBV7-9 to TRBJ2-7; D is perhaps TRBD1 (7 bases). The V and J ends lost 5 bases and 5 bases respectively, with 16 bases between them. Per germline, CDR1 SEHNR and CDR2 FQNEAQ (reference sequence). The CDR3 is 14 amino acids. CDR3 residues: CASSVYQGGHEQYF. The CDR3 DNA reads TGTGCCAGCAGCGTTTATCAGGGGGGTCACGAGCAGTACTTC.

The chain links TRBV30 to TRBJ2-5; tentatively, D is TRBD1 or TRBD2 (6 bases each). The CDR3 sequence is 13 residues long. In germline, CDR1 is GTSNPN, CDR2 SVGIG (reference sequence). The ends were cut back, 2 bases at V and 5 bases at J, with 12 bases in the middle. For the CDR3, the DNA is TGTGCCTGGAGTAAAGGGGGGACGGAGACCCAGTACTTC. Its translation: CAWSKGGTETQYF.

The chain couples TRBV2 to TRBJ2-5; no reliable D call. The V end lost 6 bases, the J end lost 1 base, and 9 bases lay between the germline ends. The CDR3 length is 13 residues. Germline V gene data show CDR1 as SNHLY and CDR2 as FYNNEI. The CDR3 region is CASSGRLQETQYF. The CDR3 bases are TGTGCCAGCAGCGGACGGCTCCAAGAGACCCAGTACTTC.

In its sample, this clone was seen once. This chain joins TRBV21-1 and TRBJ1-4. TRBV21-1 is designated a pseudogene. CDR3 length: 20 residues. CDR3 residues: CASSKVTAGRGGGTNEKLFF. The CDR3 nucleotides read TGTGCCAGCAGCAAAGTTACGGCCGGGAGGGGCGGCGGGACTAATGAAAAACTGTTTTTT.

This sequence joins TRBV12-3 or TRBV12-4 and TRBJ2-1; unclear D gene. Trimming pared 8 bases from V and 9 bases from J, leaving 17 bases between. This CDR3 comprises 13 residues. CDR3 amino acids: CASVSRSGAEQFF. CDR3 nucleotides: TGTGCCAGCGTCTCCCGGTCGGGTGCTGAGCAGTTCTTC.

This clone is a singleton in its sample. CDR3 residues: CASSLNNSTDTQYF. The CDR3 DNA sequence: TGCGCCAGCAGCTTAAATAATAGCACAGATACGCAGTATTTT. The chain employs TRBV5-1 and TRBJ2-3, with D hard to call. Trimming left V 2 bases short and J 0 bases short, with 7 bases between. Germline CDR1 and CDR2: SGHRS and YFSETQ. The CDR3 sequence is 14 residues long.

The CDR3 region has the DNA TGTGCCACCAGCTCCCTTGGAGGGAATTCGAACACCGGGGAGCTGTTTTTT. Its protein is CATSSLGGNSNTGELFF. The V call is TRBV15, the J call TRBJ2-2; possibly TRBD2 for D (6 bases). This CDR3 has 17 residues. Per germline, CDR1 LNHNV and CDR2 YYDKDF (reference sequence). Trimming removed 5 bases from V and 0 bases from J, with 16 bases in between.

This chain links TRBV19 with TRBJ2-7, with TRBD1 as a possible D gene (5 bases). CDR1 is LNHDA, CDR2 SQIVND, per germline (reference sequence). V lost 2 bases, J lost 4 bases, and 15 bases lay in between. The CDR3 has 15 amino acids. This CDR3 reads CASSIQGGLRYEQYF. In DNA form, the CDR3 reads TGTGCCAGTAGTATACAGGGTGGCCTAAGGTACGAGCAGTACTTC.

The CDR3 loop reads CASSMKENQPQHF. The CDR3 DNA sequence: TGTGCCAGTAGTATGAAAGAGAATCAGCCCCAGCATTTT. The V call is TRBV19, the J call TRBJ1-5; no definite D call. This CDR3 is 13 amino acids long. Germline CDR1 is LNHDA and CDR2 is SQIVND (reference sequence). V was cut by 3 bases and J by 4 bases, with 7 bases left in between.

The V call is TRBV2, the J call TRBJ2-3, with 9 bases matching TRBD1. The CDR3 extends over 14 amino acids. Germline V gene data show CDR1 as SNHLY and CDR2 as FYNNEI. With 8 bases clipped from V and 4 bases from J, the junction kept 7 bases outside the gene matches. CDR3 sequence reads: CASAGTGTPDTQYF. Here the CDR3 DNA reads TGTGCCAGCGCCGGGACAGGGACCCCAGATACGCAGTATTTT.

The rearrangement uses TRBV6-1 and TRBJ1-1; D possibly corresponds to TRBD1 (6 bases). The germline CDR1 and CDR2 sequences are MNHNS and SASEGT. Between the trimmed V and J ends, which lost 0 bases and 5 bases, there was a span of 22 bases. The CDR3 has 18 residues. The CDR3 DNA follows: TGTGCCAGCAGTGAAGCGCGGGGGATCCCCCGAGGGGGGACTGAAGCTTTCTTT. Its protein product is CASSEARGIPRGGTEAFF.

The chain couples TRBV6-5 to TRBJ2-5, with D maybe TRBD2 (5 bases). This CDR3 comprises 14 residues. The germline CDR1 and CDR2 sequences are MNHEY and SVGAGI. Trimming removed 6 bases at V and 0 bases at J, with 11 bases between. CDR3: CASSRTSDQETQYF. CDR3 DNA: TGTGCCAGCAGCCGGACTTCCGACCAAGAGACCCAGTACTTC.

The gene calls are TRBV10-3 and TRBJ1-1; 7 nucleotides match TRBD1. CDR1 ENHRY and CDR2 SYGVKD come from the germline V gene. The CDR3 totals 15 residues. V was pared by 4 bases and J by 0 bases, with 5 bases of the junction left unmatched. The CDR3 loop is CAISAKGALNTEAFF. The CDR3 coding sequence is TGTGCCATCAGTGCCAAGGGGGCGTTGAACACTGAAGCTTTCTTT.

This chain connects TRBV5-1 to TRBJ1-1; weak D call: TRBD1 (5 bases). Trimming shortened V by 4 bases and J by 0 bases, and 13 bases separated the two germline ends. Germline CDR1 reads SGHRS; CDR2 reads YFSETQ. This CDR3 is built from 15 residues. CDR3 amino acids: CASSPGHTMNTEAFF. The CDR3 coding sequence is TGCGCCAGCAGCCCTGGACATACAATGAACACTGAAGCTTTCTTT.

V gene TRBV5-1 combines with J gene TRBJ1-1, with a possible D match to TRBD1 (5 bases). The CDR3 covers 14 residues. V was shortened by 4 bases and J by 5 bases, with 15 bases between the two germline ends. Germline-derived CDR1 and CDR2 are SGHRS and YFSETQ. CDR3 amino acids: CASSPFQGSTEAFF. CDR3 bases: TGCGCCAGCAGCCCCTTCCAGGGTAGTACTGAAGCTTTCTTT.

The chain's CDR3 is CASARGLDEKLFF. The CDR3 DNA reads TGTGCCAGCGCCAGGGGGCTAGATGAAAAACTGTTTTTT. V is TRBV14 and J is TRBJ1-4; TRBD1 matches at 8 bases. The CDR3 loop spans 13 amino acids. Germline V CDR1 and CDR2: SGHDN, FVKESK. Losses at the gene ends were 8 bases for V and 6 bases for J; bases not matched to a gene: 5.

This clone has just one count. The rearrangement joins TRBV3-1 (or the pseudogene TRBV3-2) to TRBJ2-7, with 8 bases identical to TRBD2. The CDR3 length is 16 residues. The germline CDR1 and CDR2 sequences are LGHDT and YNNKEL (reference sequence). V lost 4 bases, J lost 1 base, and 9 bases stayed unmatched. This CDR3 reads CASSPSRRGGSYEQYF. The CDR3 DNA follows: TGTGCCAGCAGCCCGTCCAGGCGCGGGGGGTCCTACGAGCAGTACTTC.